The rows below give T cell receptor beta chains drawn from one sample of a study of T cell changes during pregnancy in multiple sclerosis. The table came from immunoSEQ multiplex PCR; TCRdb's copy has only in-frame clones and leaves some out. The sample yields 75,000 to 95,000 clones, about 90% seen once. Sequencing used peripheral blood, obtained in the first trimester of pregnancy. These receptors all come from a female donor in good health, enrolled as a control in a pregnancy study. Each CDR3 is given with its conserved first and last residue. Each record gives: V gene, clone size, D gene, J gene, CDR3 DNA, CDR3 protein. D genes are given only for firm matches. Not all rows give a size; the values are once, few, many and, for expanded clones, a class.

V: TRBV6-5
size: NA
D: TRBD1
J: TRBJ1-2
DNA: TGTGCCAGCAGTTACTCATTCTTCTCGACAGGGCCCGGCTACACCTTC
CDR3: CASSYSFFSTGPGYTF

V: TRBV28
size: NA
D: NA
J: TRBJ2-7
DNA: TGTGCCAGCACTCCCCCTAGCGAGAGTTACGAGCAGTACTTC
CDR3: CASTPPSESYEQYF

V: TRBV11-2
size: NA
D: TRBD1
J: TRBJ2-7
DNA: TGTGCCAGCAGTCCGACGGGACAGGGGATCTACGAGCAGTACTTC
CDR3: CASSPTGQGIYEQYF

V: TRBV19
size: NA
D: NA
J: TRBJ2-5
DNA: TGTGCCAGTAGCGGACTACTCAGAGGGACCCAGTACTTC
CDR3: CASSGLLRGTQYF

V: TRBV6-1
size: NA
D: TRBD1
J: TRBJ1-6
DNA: TGTGCCAGCAGTGAAACAGGGGGTGGGAATTCACCCCTCCACTTT
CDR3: CASSETGGGNSPLHF

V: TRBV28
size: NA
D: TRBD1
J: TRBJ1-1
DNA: TGTGCCAGCAGTTTTAAGGGGGCAGGGTTTGACACTGAAGCTTTCTTT
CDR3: CASSFKGAGFDTEAFF

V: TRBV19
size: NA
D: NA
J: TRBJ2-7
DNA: TGTGCCAGTAGTATCCGCGGACAGACCCTCGAGCAGTACTTC
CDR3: CASSIRGQTLEQYF

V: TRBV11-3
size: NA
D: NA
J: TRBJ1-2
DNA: TGTGCCAGCAGCGCAGGGACGGGAGGATGGTATGGCTACACCTTC
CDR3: CASSAGTGGWYGYTF

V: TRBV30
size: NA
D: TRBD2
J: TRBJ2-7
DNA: TGTGCCGGGACGGGGGGAGGCTCCTACGAGCAGTACTTC
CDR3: CAGTGGGSYEQYF

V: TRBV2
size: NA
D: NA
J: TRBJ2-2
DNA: TGTGCCAGCAGCCTTTTAAAACTTACCGGGGAGCTGTTTTTT
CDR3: CASSLLKLTGELFF

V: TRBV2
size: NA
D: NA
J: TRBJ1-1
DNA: TGTGCCAGCAGTGGGGGGCCGAACACTGAAGCTTTCTTT
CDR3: CASSGGPNTEAFF

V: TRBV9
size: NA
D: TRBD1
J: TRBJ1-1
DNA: TGTGCCAGCAGCGCAGGGGGCGTCACTGAAGCTTTCTTT
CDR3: CASSAGGVTEAFF

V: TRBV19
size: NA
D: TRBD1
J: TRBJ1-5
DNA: TGTGCCAGTAGGGTAGGCTACCGGGACAGAGCTTTCCATCAGCCCCAGCATTTT
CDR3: CASRVGYRDRAFHQPQHF

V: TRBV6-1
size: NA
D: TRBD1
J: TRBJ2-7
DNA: TGTGCCAGCAGTGCTGGACAGGGTGGCGTGGACGAGCAGTACTTC
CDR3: CASSAGQGGVDEQYF

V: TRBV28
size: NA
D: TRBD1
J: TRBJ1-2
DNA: TGTGCCAGCAGTCCCCCCGGGACAGCTTATGGCTACACCTTC
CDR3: CASSPPGTAYGYTF

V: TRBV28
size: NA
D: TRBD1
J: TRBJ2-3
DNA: TGTGCCAGCAGTAAAGGGGGCGCAAGCACAGATACGCAGTATTTT
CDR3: CASSKGGASTDTQYF

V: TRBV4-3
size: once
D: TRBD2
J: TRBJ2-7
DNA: TGCGCCAGCAGCCAAGATTCGGCTAGCGGGATCTCCTCCTACGAGCAGTACTTC
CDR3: CASSQDSASGISSYEQYF

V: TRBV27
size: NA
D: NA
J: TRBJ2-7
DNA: TGTGCCAGCAGTTTATTGGGCAGGTCCTACGAGCAGTACTTC
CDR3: CASSLLGRSYEQYF

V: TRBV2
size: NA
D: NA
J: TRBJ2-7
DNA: TGTGCCAGCAGTGCAGGGGTAGGCGAGCAGTACTTC
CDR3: CASSAGVGEQYF

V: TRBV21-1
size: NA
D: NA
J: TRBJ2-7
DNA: TGTGCCAGCAGACGCAATCCGGGACAGGGGGCCTACGAGCAGTACTTC
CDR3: CASRRNPGQGAYEQYF

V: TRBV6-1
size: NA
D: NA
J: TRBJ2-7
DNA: TGTGCCAGCAGTGAGTGGACCGGGACACCCTACGAGCAGTACTTC
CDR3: CASSEWTGTPYEQYF

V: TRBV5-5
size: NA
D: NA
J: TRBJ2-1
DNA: TGTGCCAGCAGCACAGGATTTCGGGAGCAGTTCTTC
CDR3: CASSTGFREQFF

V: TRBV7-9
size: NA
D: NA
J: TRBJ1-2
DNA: TGTGCCAGCAGCTCTTCGACAGACTATGGCTACACCTTC
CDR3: CASSSSTDYGYTF

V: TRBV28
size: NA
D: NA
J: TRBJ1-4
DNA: TGTGCCAGCAGTTTACACCCAGGGGATACGGATGAAAAACTGTTTTTT
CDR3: CASSLHPGDTDEKLFF

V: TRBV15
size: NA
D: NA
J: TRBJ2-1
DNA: TGTGCCACCGCCCCGGGTGACGGGGGATACAATGAGCAGTTCTTC
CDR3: CATAPGDGGYNEQFF

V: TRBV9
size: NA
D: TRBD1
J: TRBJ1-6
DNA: TGTGCCAGCAGCGAGGGGACAGGGGGCCTGCCGCCGCCCCTCCACTTT
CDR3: CASSEGTGGLPPPLHF

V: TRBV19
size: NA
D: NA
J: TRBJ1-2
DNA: TGTGCCAGTAGCCCGGGTAACTATGGCTACACCTTC
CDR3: CASSPGNYGYTF

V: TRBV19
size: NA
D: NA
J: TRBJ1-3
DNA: TGTGCCAGTACCCACGACCGGGTTTCTGGAAACACCATATATTTT
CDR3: CASTHDRVSGNTIYF

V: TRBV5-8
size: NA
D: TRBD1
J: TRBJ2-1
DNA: TGTGCCAGCAGCTTGGGGCAGGGGGCACTCAATGAGCAGTTCTTC
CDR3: CASSLGQGALNEQFF

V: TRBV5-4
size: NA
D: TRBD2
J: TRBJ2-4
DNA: TGTGCCAGCAGCTTGGAGGTAGCGGGGCGGAACATTCAGTACTTC
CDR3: CASSLEVAGRNIQYF

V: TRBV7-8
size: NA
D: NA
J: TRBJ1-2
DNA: TGTGCCAGCAGCCCCGCGAGTGACTATGGCTACACCTTC
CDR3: CASSPASDYGYTF

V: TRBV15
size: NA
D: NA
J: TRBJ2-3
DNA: TGTGCCACCAGCTTTCGCGGGGCCGAGGTCGATACGCAGTATTTT
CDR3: CATSFRGAEVDTQYF

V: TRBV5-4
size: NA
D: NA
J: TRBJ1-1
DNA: TGTGCCAGCAGCACGGACACATACACTGAAGCTTTCTTT
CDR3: CASSTDTYTEAFF

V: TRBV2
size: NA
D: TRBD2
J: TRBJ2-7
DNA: TGTGCCAGCAGTCCCCCTAGCGGACACTACGAGCAGTACTTC
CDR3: CASSPPSGHYEQYF

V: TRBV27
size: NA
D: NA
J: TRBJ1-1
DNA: TGTGCCAGCAGTTTGTACAGGTTGCCGAACACTGAAGCTTTCTTT
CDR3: CASSLYRLPNTEAFF

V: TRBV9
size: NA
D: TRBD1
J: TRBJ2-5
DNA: TGTGCCAGCAGCGCGGACAGGGTTAAAGGGGAGACCCAGTACTTC
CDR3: CASSADRVKGETQYF

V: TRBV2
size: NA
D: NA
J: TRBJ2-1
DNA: TGTGCCAGCAGTGAAGAGGGGGGGAGGGGAGACAATGAGCAGTTCTTC
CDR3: CASSEEGGRGDNEQFF

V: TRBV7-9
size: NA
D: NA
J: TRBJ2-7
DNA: TGTGCCAGCAGCCTCCCGGGACACGATACTCCCTACGAGCAGTACTTC
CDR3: CASSLPGHDTPYEQYF

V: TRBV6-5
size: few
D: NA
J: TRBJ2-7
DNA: TGTGCCAGCAGTTGGGCAGGTAGCTCCTACGAGCAGTACTTC
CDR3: CASSWAGSSYEQYF

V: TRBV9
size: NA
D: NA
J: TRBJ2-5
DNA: TGTGCCAGCAGCTTTACAGGGAAAGAGACCCAGTACTTC
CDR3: CASSFTGKETQYF

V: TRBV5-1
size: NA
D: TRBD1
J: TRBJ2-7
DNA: TGCGCCAGCAGCGCCCGGGACAGAGACGAGCAGTACTTC
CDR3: CASSARDRDEQYF

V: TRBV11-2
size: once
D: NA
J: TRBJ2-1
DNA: TGTGCCAGCAGCTTAGAAAGTCTGAGTTACAATGAGCAGTTCTTC
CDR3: CASSLESLSYNEQFF

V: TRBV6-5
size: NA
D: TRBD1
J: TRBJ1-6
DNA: TGTGCCAGCAGTTACGGATGGACAGGGACCAATTCACCCCTCCACTTT
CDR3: CASSYGWTGTNSPLHF

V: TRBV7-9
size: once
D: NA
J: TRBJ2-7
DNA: TGTGCCAGCAGCTTAAGCCGAACAGGTGACGAGCAGTACTTC
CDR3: CASSLSRTGDEQYF

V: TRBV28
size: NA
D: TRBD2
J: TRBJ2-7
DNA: TGTGCCAGCAGTCCCCCGCGGGAGCTCGGCGAGCAGTACTTC
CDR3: CASSPPRELGEQYF

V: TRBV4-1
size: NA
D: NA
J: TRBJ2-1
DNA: TGCGCCAGCAGACTAGTAACGGGTTCCTACAATGAGCAGTTCTTC
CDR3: CASRLVTGSYNEQFF

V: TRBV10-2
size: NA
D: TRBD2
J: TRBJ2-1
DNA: TGCGCCAGCGCCCGACTAGCGAAATATGAGCAGTTCTTC
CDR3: CASARLAKYEQFF

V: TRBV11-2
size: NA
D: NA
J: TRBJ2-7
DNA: TGTGCCAGCAGCTCAGGGCCCTACGAGCAGTACTTC
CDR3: CASSSGPYEQYF